Included here is one T cell receptor beta chain sequence, with context. In the original workflow: Scientists estimated how many nucleated cells there were by amplifying reference gene primers. Method: immunoSEQ multiplex PCR; TCRdb's copy keeps in-frame clones and lacks some. For V, J and clone size, that table is used; D and trimming come from the DNA. The sample lists approximately 97,000 clones; roughly 80% were seen once. The data were obtained in a study of blood T cell repertoires in COVID-19. At the level of the study: Donors in the United States, Italy and Spain gave samples during acute or convalescent COVID-19. PBMCs, B-cell-depleted T cells, or T cells were the source of the cDNA or gDNA that made up the material.

With 5 bases removed from V and 2 bases from J, the gap between germline ends came to 10 bases. Germline V gene data show CDR1 as SGHAT and CDR2 as FQNNGV. The CDR3 is 13 residues long. This clonotype originated in a man in his sixties with active or convalescent COVID-19. This chain uses TRBV11-2 with TRBJ2-7; maybe TRBD1 (5 bases). The material sequenced was peripheral blood. CDR3: CASSLDRAYEQYF. CDR3 sequence (DNA): TGTGCCAGCAGCCTCGACAGAGCCTACGAGCAGTACTTC.